This entry is about one TCR beta chain. The antigen is unknown. Expressed TCRB transcripts got sequenced, as all isolated RNA was reverse transcribed. Measured with immunoSEQ multiplex PCR; TCRdb has only the in-frame clones, and not every one. The profile shows some 900,000 clones, about a sixth of them singletons. These data belong to a study of beta chain features in type 1 diabetes. The overall study: Age, gender, cell numbers and subset yield matched between patients and controls.

Sorted populations all exceeded 98% purity. Study-level results: Type 1 diabetes patients showed a moderate but significant shortening of TCRB CDR3s in all four CD4+ subsets. In the patient group, naive, central memory and Treg TCRB repertoires seemed more alike than in the healthy donor group.

The receptor comes from a woman between 18 and 29 years old in good health. The specimen sequenced was naive CD4+ T cells from blood.

The DNA for the CDR3 is TGTGCCAGTAGTTCCGGACAGGGATACAATCAGCCCCAGCATTTT. Protein sequence: CASSSGQGYNQPQHF. This sequence joins TRBV19 and TRBJ1-5; 8 bases agree with TRBD1. The germline V gene encodes CDR1 LNHDA and CDR2 SQIVND (reference sequence). The CDR3 runs 15 residues. J lost 3 bases, V lost 5 bases, and 6 bases had no gene match.